This TCR beta chain was observed in a study of T cells expressing NK-cell markers. Study-level background: HCMV seropositivity characterized most of the eight sequenced donors, and seronegativity one.

TCRdb reprocessed the 5' RACE reads; each CDR3 protein has one entry and no DNA is given. Its table lists about 440,000 distinct CDR3 sequences. The sequenced material came from blood T cells: a sorted CD56 or NKG2C T cell subset, CD4+ or CD8+ T cells, or bulk PBMC T cells (not recorded which). This receptor was obtained from a woman between 18 and 69 years old in good health.

CDR3: CASSLRDPLLRNEQFF. The chain is built from TRBV7-8 and TRBJ2-1; TCRdb selects TRBD2, and the lack of DNA leaves this call unchecked. The germline V gene encodes CDR1 SGHVS and CDR2 FQNEAQ. The CDR3 has 16 amino acids. Filled out from reference TRBV7-8 and TRBJ2-1, the complete variable domain reads GAGVSQSPRYKVAKRGQDVALRCDPISGHVSLFWYQQALGQGPEFLTYFQNEAQLDKSGLPSDRFFAERPEGSVSTLKIQRTQQEDSAVYLCASSLRDPLLRNEQFFGPGTRLTVL.